The 3 T cell receptor beta chains reported below all come from one sample, sequenced in a study of Graves' ophthalmopathy and Graves' hyperthyroidism listed by TCRdb under 2018. For sequencing, an Illumina HiSeq 2000 was employed. TCR beta CDR3 regions were amplified from RNA transcripts for repertoire sequencing. The first round was an RT-PCR using HTBI primers with the Qiagen OneStep RT-PCR kit, and this first round was followed by a second-round multiplex PCR, then size selection and purification. TCRdb reprocessing: public reads trimmed at Q25 with fastp, clones called with MiXCR, in-frame beta chains kept. Rows are combined by CDR3 protein, so each entry shows the most common genes and DNA. This sample lists 350,000 to 450,000 distinct CDR3 sequences; under 25% were detected once. The ten largest make up around 3.1% of the sample. The specimen was peripheral blood. Source of these receptors: a woman aged 18-29 years with stable Graves' hyperthyroidism. Donor details come from another sample of the same person, matched by shared clones.

This clonotype was detected ten times or more. V and J are TRBV25-1 and TRBJ1-6; 9 nucleotides line up with TRBD1. The CDR3 covers 15 residues. The germline gives CDR1 MGHDK, CDR2 SYGVNS. With 8 bases clipped from V and 10 bases from J, the junction kept 12 bases outside the gene matches. The CDR3 DNA follows: TGTGCCAGCTCTCAAGCCGGGACAGGGCGCTCACCCCTCCACTTT. This gives the protein CASSQAGTGRSPLHF.

A remark on this clonotype: A much larger clone differs by one base, so this may be a read error. The V and J genes are TRBV12-3 or TRBV12-4 and TRBJ2-5; D perhaps matches TRBD2 (6 bases). The CDR3 length is 14 residues. Here the CDR3 reads CASSPLDYQETQDF. The CDR3 DNA is TGTGCCAGCAGCCCTTTGGACTATCAAGAGACCCAGGACTTC.

In its sample, this clonotype was seen many times. The chain is built from TRBV6-1 and TRBJ1-3; D gene unclear. V lost 2 bases and J 0 bases, leaving 5 bases between the germline ends. The CDR3 is 14 amino acids. Germline assignment: CDR1 MNHNS and CDR2 SASEGT. The CDR3 reads CASSERSSGNTIYF. The DNA of the CDR3 is TGTGCCAGCAGTGAACGCAGCTCTGGAAACACCATATATTTT.